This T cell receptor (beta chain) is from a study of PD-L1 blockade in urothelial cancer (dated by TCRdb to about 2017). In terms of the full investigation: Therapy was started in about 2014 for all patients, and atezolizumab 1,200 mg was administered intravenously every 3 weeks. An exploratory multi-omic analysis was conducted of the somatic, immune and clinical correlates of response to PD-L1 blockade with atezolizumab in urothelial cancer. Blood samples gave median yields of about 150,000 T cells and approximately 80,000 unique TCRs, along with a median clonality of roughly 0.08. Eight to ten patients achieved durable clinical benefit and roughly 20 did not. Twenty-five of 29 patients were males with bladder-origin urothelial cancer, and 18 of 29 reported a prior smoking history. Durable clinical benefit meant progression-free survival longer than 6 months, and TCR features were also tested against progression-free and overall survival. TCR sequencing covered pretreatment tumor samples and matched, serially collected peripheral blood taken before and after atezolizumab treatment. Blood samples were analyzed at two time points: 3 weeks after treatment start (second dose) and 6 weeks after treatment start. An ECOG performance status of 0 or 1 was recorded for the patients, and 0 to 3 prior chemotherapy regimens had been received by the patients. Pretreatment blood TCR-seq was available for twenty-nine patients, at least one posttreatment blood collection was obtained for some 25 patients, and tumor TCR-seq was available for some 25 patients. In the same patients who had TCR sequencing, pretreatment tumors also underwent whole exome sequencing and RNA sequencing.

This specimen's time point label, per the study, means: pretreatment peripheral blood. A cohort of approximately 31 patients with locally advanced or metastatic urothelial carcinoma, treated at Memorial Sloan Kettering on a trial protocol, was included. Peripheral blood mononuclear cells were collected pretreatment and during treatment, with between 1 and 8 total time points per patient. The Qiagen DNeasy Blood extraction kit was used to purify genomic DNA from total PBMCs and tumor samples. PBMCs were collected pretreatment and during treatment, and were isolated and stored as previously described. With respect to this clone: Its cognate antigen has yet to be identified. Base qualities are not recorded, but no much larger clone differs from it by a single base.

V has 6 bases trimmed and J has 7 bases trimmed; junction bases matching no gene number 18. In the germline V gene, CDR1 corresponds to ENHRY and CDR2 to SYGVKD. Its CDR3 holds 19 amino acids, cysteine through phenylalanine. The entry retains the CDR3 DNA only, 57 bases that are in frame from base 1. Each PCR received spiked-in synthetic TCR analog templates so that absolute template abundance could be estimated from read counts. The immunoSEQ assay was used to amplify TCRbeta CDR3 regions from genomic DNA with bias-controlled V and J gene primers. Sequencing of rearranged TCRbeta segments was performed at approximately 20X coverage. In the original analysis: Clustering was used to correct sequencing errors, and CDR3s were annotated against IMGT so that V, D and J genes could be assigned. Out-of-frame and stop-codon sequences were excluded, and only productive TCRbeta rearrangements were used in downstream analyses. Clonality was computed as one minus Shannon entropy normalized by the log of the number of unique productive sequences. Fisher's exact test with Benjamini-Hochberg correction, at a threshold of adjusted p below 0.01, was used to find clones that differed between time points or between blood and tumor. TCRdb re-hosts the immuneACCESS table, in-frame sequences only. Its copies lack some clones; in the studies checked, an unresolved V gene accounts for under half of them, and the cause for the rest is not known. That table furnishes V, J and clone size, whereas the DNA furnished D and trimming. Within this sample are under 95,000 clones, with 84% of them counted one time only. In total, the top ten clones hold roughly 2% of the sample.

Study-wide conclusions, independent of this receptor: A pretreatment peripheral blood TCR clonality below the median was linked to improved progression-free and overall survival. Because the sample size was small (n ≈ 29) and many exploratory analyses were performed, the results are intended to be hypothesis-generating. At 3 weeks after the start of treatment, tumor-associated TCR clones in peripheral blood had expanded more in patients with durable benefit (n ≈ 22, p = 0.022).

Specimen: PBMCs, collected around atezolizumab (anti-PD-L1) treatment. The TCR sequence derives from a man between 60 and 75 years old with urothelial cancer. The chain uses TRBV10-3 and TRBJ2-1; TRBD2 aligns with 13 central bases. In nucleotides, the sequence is TGTGCCATCAGCCCATTTCGATTGACTAGCGGGAGGAGTGGAAATGAGCAGTTCTTC. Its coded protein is CAISPFRLTSGRSGNEQFF.